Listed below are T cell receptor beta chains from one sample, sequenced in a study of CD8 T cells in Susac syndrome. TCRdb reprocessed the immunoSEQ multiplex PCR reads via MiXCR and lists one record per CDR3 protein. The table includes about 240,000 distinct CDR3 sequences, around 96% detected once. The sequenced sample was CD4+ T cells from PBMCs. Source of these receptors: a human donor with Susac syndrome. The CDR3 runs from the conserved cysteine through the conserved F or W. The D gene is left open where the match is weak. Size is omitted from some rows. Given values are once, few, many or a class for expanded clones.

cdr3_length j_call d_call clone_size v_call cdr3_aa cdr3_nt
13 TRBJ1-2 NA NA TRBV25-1 CASSEAYRDGYTF TGTGCCAGCAGTGAAGCTTACAGGGATGGCTACACCTTC
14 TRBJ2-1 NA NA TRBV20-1 CSASNPQSGNEQFF TGCAGTGCTAGTAATCCTCAGTCGGGCAATGAGCAGTTCTTC
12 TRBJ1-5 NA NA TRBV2 CASKRQGQPQHF TGTGCCAGCAAGCGGCAAGGACAGCCCCAGCATTTT
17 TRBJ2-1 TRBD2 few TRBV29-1 CSVRPGLAVGHYNEQFF TGCAGCGTGCGACCGGGACTAGCGGTAGGGCACTACAATGAGCAGTTCTTC
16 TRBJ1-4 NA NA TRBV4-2 CASSPGEGPSNEKLFF TGTGCCAGCAGCCCGGGGGAGGGGCCGTCTAATGAAAAACTGTTTTTT
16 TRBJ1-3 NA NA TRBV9 CASSATGTHSGNTIYF TGTGCCAGCAGCGCGACCGGGACACATTCTGGAAACACCATATATTTT
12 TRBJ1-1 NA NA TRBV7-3 CASSPPRSEAFF TGTGCCAGCAGCCCCCCCAGGTCTGAAGCTTTCTTT
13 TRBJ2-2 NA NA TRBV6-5 CASSYVRDGELFF TGTGCCAGCAGTTACGTGAGGGACGGGGAGCTGTTTTTT
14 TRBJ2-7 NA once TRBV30 CAWSVRPSSYEQYF TGTGCCTGGAGTGTACGGCCAAGCTCCTACGAGCAGTACTTC
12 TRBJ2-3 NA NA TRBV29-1 CSVEGRGDTQYF TGCAGCGTTGAAGGAAGGGGCGATACGCAGTATTTT
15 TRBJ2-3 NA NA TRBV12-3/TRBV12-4 CASSVPGLFGDTQYF TGTGCCAGCAGCGTCCCAGGACTGTTTGGAGATACGCAGTATTTT
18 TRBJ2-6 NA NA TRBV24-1 CATSGPLVSGSGANVLTF TGTGCCACCAGTGGCCCCTTAGTTTCGGGTAGCGGGGCCAACGTCCTGACTTTC
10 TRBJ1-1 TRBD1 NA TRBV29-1 CSVTQGMAFF TGCAGCGTTACACAGGGGATGGCTTTCTTT
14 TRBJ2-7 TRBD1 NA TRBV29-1 CSVRGQGTTYEQYF TGCAGCGTTCGTGGACAGGGAACCACCTACGAGCAGTACTTC
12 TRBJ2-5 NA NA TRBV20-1 CSARTGRETQYF TGCAGTGCTAGAACGGGACGAGAGACCCAGTACTTC
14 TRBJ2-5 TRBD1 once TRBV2 CASRQGAPQETQYF TGTGCCAGCAGACAGGGGGCCCCCCAAGAGACCCAGTACTTC
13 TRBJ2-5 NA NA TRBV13 CASRIPAGETQYF TGTGCCAGCAGGATCCCCGCTGGGGAGACCCAGTACTTC
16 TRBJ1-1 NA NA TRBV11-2 CASLRGKGDLRTEAFF TGTGCCAGCCTCAGGGGAAAAGGGGACTTAAGGACTGAAGCTTTCTTT
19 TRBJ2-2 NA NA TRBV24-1 CANLTFQGLFGYSTGELFF TGTGCCAACCTGACTTTTCAGGGACTTTTTGGGTATAGCACCGGGGAGCTGTTTTTT
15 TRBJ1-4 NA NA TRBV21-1 CASSPREGENEKLFF TGTGCCAGCAGCCCTCGGGAGGGCGAGAATGAAAAACTGTTTTTT
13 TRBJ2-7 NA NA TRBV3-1 CASTSGGAYEQYF TGTGCCAGTACGAGTGGAGGAGCATACGAGCAGTACTTC
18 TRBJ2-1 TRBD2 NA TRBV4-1 CASSQLPGTSGRASEQFF TGCGCCAGCAGCCAACTTCCCGGGACTAGCGGGAGAGCCTCCGAGCAGTTCTTC
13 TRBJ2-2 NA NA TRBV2 CASSDLGTGELFF TGTGCCAGCAGTGATCTCGGGACCGGGGAGCTGTTTTTT
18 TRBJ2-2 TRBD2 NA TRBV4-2 CASSLTPSGSPDTGELFF TGTGCCAGCAGCCTTACTCCTAGCGGTTCCCCTGACACCGGGGAGCTGTTTTTT
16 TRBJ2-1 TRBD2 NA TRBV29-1 CSVSNGGLAGVDEQFF TGCAGCGTCTCCAATGGGGGACTAGCGGGAGTAGATGAGCAGTTCTTC
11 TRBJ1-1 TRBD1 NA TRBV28 CASIHRGGAFF TGTGCCAGCATTCACAGGGGGGGAGCTTTCTTT
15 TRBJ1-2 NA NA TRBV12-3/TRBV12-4 CASSSQTGRTYGYTF TGTGCCAGCAGCTCCCAAACGGGCCGCACCTATGGCTACACCTTC
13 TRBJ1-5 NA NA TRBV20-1 CSVSSLGNQPQHF TGCAGTGTTAGTTCACTTGGGAATCAGCCCCAGCATTTT
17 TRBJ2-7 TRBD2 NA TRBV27 CASSETAGLAGVYEQYF TGTGCCAGCAGTGAAACCGCGGGACTAGCGGGAGTATACGAGCAGTACTTC
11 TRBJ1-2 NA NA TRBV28 CAIRQSYGYTF TGTGCCATTCGACAGTCCTATGGCTACACCTTC
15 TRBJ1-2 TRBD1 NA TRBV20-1 CSASNRDRGYYGYTF TGCAGTGCTAGCAACCGGGACAGGGGATACTATGGCTACACCTTC
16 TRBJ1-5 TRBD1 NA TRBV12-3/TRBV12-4 CASSLKPGGPNQPQHF TGTGCCAGCAGTTTAAAGCCAGGGGGCCCCAATCAGCCCCAGCATTTT
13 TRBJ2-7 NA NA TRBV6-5 CASSPDRLYEQYF TGTGCCAGCAGCCCGGACAGACTCTACGAGCAGTACTTC
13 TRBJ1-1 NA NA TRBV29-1 CSVSIMENTEAFF TGCAGCGTCTCGATAATGGAGAACACTGAAGCTTTCTTT
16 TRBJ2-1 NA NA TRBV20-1 CSARGTGSGTYNEQFF TGCAGTGCTAGGGGTACAGGGTCTGGAACCTACAATGAGCAGTTCTTC
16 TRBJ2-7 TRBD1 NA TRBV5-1 CASSSVTTGGSYEQYF TGCGCCAGCAGCTCCGTTACGACAGGGGGCTCCTACGAGCAGTACTTC
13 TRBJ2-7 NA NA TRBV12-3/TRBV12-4 CASSPSLSYEQYF TGTGCCAGCAGCCCCTCCCTCTCCTACGAGCAGTACTTC
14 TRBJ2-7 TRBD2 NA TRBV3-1 CASTRAGGVDEQYF TGTGCCAGCACCAGAGCGGGAGGGGTCGACGAGCAGTACTTC
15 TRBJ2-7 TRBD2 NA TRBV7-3 CASSLLAGQGYEQYF TGTGCCAGCAGCCTACTAGCGGGGCAGGGCTACGAGCAGTACTTC
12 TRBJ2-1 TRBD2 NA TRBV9 CASEAGGDEQFF TGTGCCAGCGAAGCGGGAGGGGATGAGCAGTTCTTC
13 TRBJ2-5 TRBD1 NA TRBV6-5 CASSRDRKETQYF TGTGCCAGCAGCAGGGACAGGAAGGAGACCCAGTACTTC
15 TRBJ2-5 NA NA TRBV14 CASSLRGGVQETQYF TGTGCCAGCAGCCTGAGGGGGGGAGTACAAGAGACCCAGTACTTC
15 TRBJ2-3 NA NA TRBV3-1 CASSPRGAVWDTQYF TGTGCCAGCAGCCCTAGAGGGGCGGTGTGGGATACGCAGTATTTT
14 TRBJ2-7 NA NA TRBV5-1 CASNLESQGYEQYF TGCGCCAGCAACCTGGAATCCCAGGGCTACGAGCAGTACTTC
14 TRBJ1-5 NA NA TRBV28 CASSLSSSIQPQHF TGTGCCAGCAGTTTATCCTCTAGTATTCAGCCCCAGCATTTT
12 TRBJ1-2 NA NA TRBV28 CASSPSNYGYTF TGTGCCAGCTCACCCTCTAACTATGGCTACACCTTC
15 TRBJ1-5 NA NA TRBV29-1 CSVGTSRAGNQPQHF TGCAGCGTAGGGACATCGAGAGCCGGCAATCAGCCCCAGCATTTT
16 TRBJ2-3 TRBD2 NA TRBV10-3 CAISEGLAGVADTQYF TGTGCCATCAGTGAGGGACTAGCGGGAGTAGCGGATACGCAGTATTTT
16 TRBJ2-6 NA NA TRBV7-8 CASSLYRQVGANVLTF TGTGCCAGCAGCTTATACCGGCAGGTCGGGGCCAACGTCCTGACTTTC
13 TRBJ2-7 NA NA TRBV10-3 CAAGTSSSYEQYF TGTGCCGCCGGGACTTCGAGCTCCTACGAGCAGTACTTC
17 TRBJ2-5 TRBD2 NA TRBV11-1 CASSATPAGGPRETQYF TGTGCCAGCAGCGCTACGCCAGCGGGAGGGCCGCGGGAGACCCAGTACTTC
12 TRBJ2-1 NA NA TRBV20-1 CSARRTPNEQFF TGCAGTGCCCGAAGGACGCCCAATGAGCAGTTCTTC
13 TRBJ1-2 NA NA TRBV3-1 CASSQDPSQGYTF TGTGCCAGCAGCCAAGATCCCAGCCAAGGCTACACCTTC